A single sample gave rise to the 3 T cell receptor beta chains below, sequenced in a study of T cells in Graves' hyperthyroidism and ophthalmopathy. RNA transcripts provided the source from which TCR beta CDR3 regions were amplified. The HTBI set primed first-round TCR CDR3 RT-PCR. TCRdb ran MiXCR on the multiplex PCR reads and lists one entry per CDR3 protein. The profile shows nearly 600,000 distinct CDR3 sequences, approximately 15% of them singletons. Sequencing used blood. These receptor sequences come from a woman under 30 with Graves' ophthalmopathy.

This clonotype appeared many times. The chain joins TRBV5-5 to TRBJ2-2; D uncertain. CDR1 and CDR2 from the germline V gene are SGHKS and YYEKEE (reference sequence). The CDR3 consists of 14 residues. V gave up 4 bases and J gave up 2 bases, with 9 bases separating them. CDR3 sequence (DNA): TGTGCCAGCAGCCAGACCAGAAACACCGGGGAGCTGTTTTTT. It codes for CASSQTRNTGELFF.

This clonotype turned up a few times. V and J are TRBV6-1 and TRBJ1-4; D is perhaps TRBD1 (6 bases). V was clipped by 2 bases and J by 7 bases, with 11 bases between them. The CDR3 extends over 14 amino acids. Germline assignment: CDR1 MNHNS and CDR2 SASEGT. Here the CDR3 reads CASSEQGLGEKLFF. CDR3 in DNA: TGTGCCAGCAGTGAACAGGGGTTAGGTGAAAAACTGTTTTTT.

The sample holds many counts of this clonotype. V and J are TRBV12-3 or TRBV12-4 and TRBJ2-5, with 12 bases lining up with TRBD2. With 5 bases clipped from V and 5 bases from J, the junction kept 9 bases outside the gene matches. The CDR3 covers 16 residues. Written as DNA, the CDR3 is TGTGCCAGCAGTGCCACACCGGGACTAGCGGGCGAGACCCAGTACTTC. Protein sequence: CASSATPGLAGETQYF.